The 17 T cell receptor beta chains in this list originate from one sample, sequenced in a study of human T cells and chemical hapten exposure. TCRdb reprocessed the RACE reads via MiXCR and lists one record per CDR3 protein. The repertoire includes some 74,000 distinct CDR3 sequences, 11% to 15% of them detected once, and about 4.9% sits in the top ten. Indicated time point: pre-sensitization, week 0. Treatment meaning: therapeutic diphenylcyclopropenone sensitization with weekly scalp DPC. This material consisted of whole blood, taken in connection with sensitization to the hapten diphenylcyclopropenone (DPC). The source of these receptors is a woman aged 50 to 60 with alopecia areata. Some clones in this sample may be carry-over from other donors' samples.

This clonotype was detected a few times. J is TRBJ2-7 and V is TRBV14; D ambiguous. Germline CDR1 reads SGHDN; CDR2 reads FVKESK. The CDR3 is 12 amino acids. V was shortened by 0 bases and J by 4 bases, with 4 bases between the two germline ends. The CDR3 DNA reads TGTGCCAGCAGCCAAGATCTGTACGAGCAGTACTTC. It translates to CASSQDLYEQYF.

This clonotype has a handful of counts. The V gene is TRBV11-2, the J gene TRBJ1-5, with D uncertain. Trimming stripped 1 base from V and 0 bases from J, with 10 bases between. Germline V CDR1 and CDR2: SGHAT, FQNNGV. The CDR3 extends over 16 amino acids. The CDR3 coding sequence is TGTGCCAGCAGCTTAGCATCCGGGGATAGCAATCAGCCCCAGCATTTT. It encodes CASSLASGDSNQPQHF.

The table lists this clonotype with a few counts. V usage is TRBV29-1 and J usage is TRBJ2-3; 7 bases align to TRBD1. The CDR3 is 14 residues long. Germline-derived CDR1 and CDR2 are SQVTM and ANQGSEA. Trimming at V came to 7 bases and at J to 2 bases, leaving 9 bases not matched to a gene. The CDR3 DNA follows: TGCAGCGCCGACGGACAGGCGGCCACAGATACGCAGTATTTT. It specifies CSADGQAATDTQYF.

This clonotype was seen more than once but under ten times. This rearrangement joins TRBV2 to TRBJ1-1; D ambiguous. Germline CDR1 is SNHLY and CDR2 is FYNNEI. CDR3 size: 13 residues. With 2 bases removed from V and 10 bases from J, the gap between germline ends came to 14 bases. The DNA of the CDR3 is TGTGCCAGCAGTGAACGGTATCGGGATGGAGCTTTCTTT. Its translation is CASSERYRDGAFF.

The chain carries TRBV29-1 and TRBJ1-2, with unresolved D. The germline gives CDR1 SQVTM, CDR2 ANQGSEA. CDR3 size: 11 residues. Trimming took off 7 bases at V and 2 bases at J, with 8 bases between the two ends. CDR3 sequence reads: CSGVQNYGYTF. DNA for the CDR3: TGCAGCGGGGTACAGAACTATGGCTACACCTTC. Filled out from reference TRBV29-1 and TRBJ1-2, the complete variable domain reads SAVISQKPSRDICQRGTSLTIQCQVDSQVTMMFWYRQQPGQSLTLIATANQGSEATYESGFVIDKFPISRPNLTFSTLTVSNMSPEDSSIYLCSGVQNYGYTFGSGTRLTVV.

The chain has TRBV6-5 and TRBJ2-7; the D gene is possibly TRBD1 (6 bases). Per the germline V gene, CDR1 is MNHEY and CDR2 is SVGAGI. This CDR3 has 14 amino acids. The V end was cut by 0 bases, the J end by 3 bases, with 9 bases between. CDR3 bases: TGTGCCAGCAGTTACTCCGGACAGCTCTACGAGCAGTACTTC. Protein: CASSYSGQLYEQYF.

This clonotype came up a few times. The chain employs TRBV7-2 and TRBJ2-1, with 8 bases lining up with TRBD2. The CDR3 length is 17 residues. Germline CDR1 and CDR2: SGHTA and FQGNSA. After removal of 4 bases from V and 7 bases from J, the junction contained 15 bases not matched to a gene. The CDR3 loop reads CASSSTIKRELYNEQFF. The CDR3 DNA follows: TGTGCCAGCAGCTCCACAATTAAGCGGGAGTTGTATAATGAGCAGTTCTTC. Based on the CDR3 plus reference TRBV7-2 and TRBJ2-1, the full variable domain is GAGVSQSPSNKVTEKGKDVELRCDPISGHTALYWYRQSLGQGLEFLIYFQGNSAPDKSGLPSDRFSAERTGGSVSTLTIQRTQQEDSAVYLCASSSTIKRELYNEQFFGPGTRLTVL.

The chain combines TRBV12-3 or TRBV12-4 with TRBJ2-2, with D possibly being TRBD2 (6 bases). Trimming stripped 6 bases from V and 4 bases from J, with 15 bases between. This CDR3 comprises 15 residues. For the CDR3, the DNA is TGTGCCAGCAGCCCCCCTAGCGTATCCACCGGGGAGCTGTTTTTT. Its translation: CASSPPSVSTGELFF.

This chain links TRBV29-1 with TRBJ2-3; 8 nucleotides agree with TRBD2. The CDR3 sequence is 14 residues long. Germline CDR1 and CDR2: SQVTM and ANQGSEA. The ends lost 6 bases at V and 3 bases at J; junction bases unmatched: 8. This CDR3 reads CSVNSGRGTDTQYF. DNA of the CDR3: TGCAGCGTGAACAGCGGGAGAGGGACAGATACGCAGTATTTT.

This clonotype was picked up many times. The chain recombines TRBV20-1 with TRBJ2-1; 9 bases align to TRBD2. In germline, CDR1 is DFQATT, CDR2 SNEGSKA (reference sequence). V was clipped by 4 bases and J by 5 bases; unmatched bases: 9. The CDR3 spans 15 residues. CDR3 sequence: CSAIPGTSMNNEQFF. The CDR3 nucleotides read TGCAGTGCTATCCCCGGGACTAGCATGAACAATGAGCAGTTCTTC.

The table lists this clonotype with a few counts. This rearrangement joins TRBV12-3 or TRBV12-4 to TRBJ2-7; TRBD1 might be the D (5 bases). The CDR3 totals 16 residues. V was clipped by 2 bases and J by 5 bases, with 19 bases between them. The chain's CDR3 is CASSLSWQGKPHEQYF. The CDR3 DNA sequence: TGTGCCAGCAGTTTATCCTGGCAGGGTAAACCCCACGAGCAGTACTTC.

The chain combines TRBV6-6 with TRBJ2-7, with a weak D call TRBD1 (6 bases). The CDR3 covers 15 residues. Trimming took off 3 bases at V and 6 bases at J, with 18 bases between the two ends. Germline V gene data show CDR1 as MNHNY and CDR2 as SVGAGI (reference sequence). This chain's CDR3 is CASSYPGHPKAEQYF. In DNA, the CDR3 is TGTGCCAGCAGTTATCCGGGACACCCTAAGGCCGAGCAGTACTTC.

J is TRBJ1-2 and V is TRBV21-1; the D call TRBD1 from the table was never checked on the DNA. TRBV21-1 is a pseudogene. The CDR3 consists of 14 residues. The CDR3 DNA reads as TGTGCCAGCAGCAAACTCCCGGACATATATGGCTACACCTTC. Translated, it gives CASSKLPDIYGYTF.

The gene calls are TRBV7-2 and TRBJ1-6, with D unclear. Deletions cut 9 bases from V and 3 bases from J, with 9 bases between. Germline V gene data show CDR1 as SGHTA and CDR2 as FQGNSA. The CDR3 sequence is 13 residues long. CDR3 coding DNA: TGTGCCAGTCAAGTCAACTATAATTCACCCCTCCACTTT. Its translation: CASQVNYNSPLHF.

The rearrangement joins TRBV28 to TRBJ1-2; D ambiguous. V lost 4 bases and J lost 10, with 10 bases in between. Germline CDR1 reads MDHEN; CDR2 reads SYDVKM. CDR3 size: 11 residues. CDR3 amino acids: CASSSHSDYTF. The CDR3, as DNA: TGTGCCAGCAGTTCGCATTCAGACTACACCTTC.

In this sample, this clonotype turned up a few times. The genes are TRBV5-5 and TRBJ2-2, with TRBD1 matching 12 bases. The CDR3 consists of 17 residues. The germline CDR1 and CDR2 sequences are SGHKS and YYEKEE (reference sequence). V was pared by 0 bases and J by 5 bases, with 5 bases of the junction left unmatched. The CDR3 protein is CASSLAGDRGLTGELFF. In nucleotides, the CDR3 is TGTGCCAGCAGCTTGGCCGGGGACAGGGGGCTGACCGGGGAGCTGTTTTTT.

The gene calls are TRBV15 and TRBJ2-1; D gene uncertain. The germline gives CDR1 LNHNV, CDR2 YYDKDF (reference sequence). The ends were cut back, 0 bases at V and 6 bases at J, with 12 bases in the middle. The CDR3 covers 15 residues. The CDR3 sequence is CATSRDRAGLNEQFF. CDR3 coding DNA: TGTGCCACCAGCAGAGATCGAGCAGGCCTCAATGAGCAGTTCTTC.